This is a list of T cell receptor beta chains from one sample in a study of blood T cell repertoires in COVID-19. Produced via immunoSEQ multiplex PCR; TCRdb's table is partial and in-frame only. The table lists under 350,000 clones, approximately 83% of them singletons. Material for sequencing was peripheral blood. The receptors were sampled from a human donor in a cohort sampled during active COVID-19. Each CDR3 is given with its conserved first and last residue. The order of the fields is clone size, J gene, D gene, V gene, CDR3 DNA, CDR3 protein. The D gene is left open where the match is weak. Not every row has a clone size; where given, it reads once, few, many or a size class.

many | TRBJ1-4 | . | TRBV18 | TGTGCCGCACGTGGATCAGGTTCACGGGAAAAACTGTTTTTT | CAARGSGSREKLFF
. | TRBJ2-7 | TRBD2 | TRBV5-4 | TGTGCCAGCAGCTTAGGGGCGGGAGGGGCACGGGAGCAGTACTTC | CASSLGAGGAREQYF
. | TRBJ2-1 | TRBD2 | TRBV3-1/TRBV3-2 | TGTGCCAGCAGGTGGGCGGGAGGTAATGAGCAGTTCTTC | CASRWAGGNEQFF
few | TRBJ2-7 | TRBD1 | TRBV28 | TGTGCCAGCAGTTTAGCGGGACAGGAGTCTTACGAGCAGTACTTC | CASSLAGQESYEQYF
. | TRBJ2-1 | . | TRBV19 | TGTGCCAGTACCTCGGCGACGCGGTCCTACAATGAGCAGTTCTTC | CASTSATRSYNEQFF
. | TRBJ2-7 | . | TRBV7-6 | TGTGCCAGCAGCCCTAGTCCGGGGATGGGCTACGAGCAGTACTTC | CASSPSPGMGYEQYF
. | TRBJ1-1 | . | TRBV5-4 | TGTGCCAGCAGCTTTGAAACGCCCGGGAACACTGAAGCTTTCTTT | CASSFETPGNTEAFF
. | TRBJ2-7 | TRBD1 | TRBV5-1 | TGCGCCAGCAGCTGGGGGACAGGGAGTGAGCAGTACTTC | CASSWGTGSEQYF
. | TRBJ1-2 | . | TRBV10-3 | TGTGCCATCAGTGGACAGGAAGGCTATGGCTACACCTTC | CAISGQEGYGYTF
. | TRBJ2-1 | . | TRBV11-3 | TGTGCCAGCAGCCCACCAACACAGTACTCCAATGAGCAGTTCTTC | CASSPPTQYSNEQFF
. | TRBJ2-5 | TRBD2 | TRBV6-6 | TGTGCCAGCAGTGGCGGGACTAGCGGCAGGGAGACCCAGTACTTC | CASSGGTSGRETQYF
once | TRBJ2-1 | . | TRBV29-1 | TGCAGCCAGACAGCAGAAAACTACAATGAGCAGTTCTTC | CSQTAENYNEQFF
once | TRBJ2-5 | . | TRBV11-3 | TGTGCCAGCAGCTTTACCAGGGAAGAGACCCAGTACTTC | CASSFTREETQYF
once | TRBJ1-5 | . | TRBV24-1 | TGTGCCACTAAAGGGGAAGGTAGCAATCAGCCCCAGCATTTT | CATKGEGSNQPQHF
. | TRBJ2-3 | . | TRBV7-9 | TGTGCCAGCAGCTTAGGGCTTCCTCCCGATACGCAGTATTTT | CASSLGLPPDTQYF
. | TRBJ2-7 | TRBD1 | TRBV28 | TGTGCCAGCGGACCACAGGGGGCCCACGAGCAGTACTTC | CASGPQGAHEQYF
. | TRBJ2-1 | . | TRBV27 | TGTGCCAGCAGTTTATTTAGACAGCTCTACAATGAGCAGTTCTTC | CASSLFRQLYNEQFF
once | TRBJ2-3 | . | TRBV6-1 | TGTGCCAGCAGTGACTGGCGGGATCTTTACACAGATACGCAGTATTTT | CASSDWRDLYTDTQYF
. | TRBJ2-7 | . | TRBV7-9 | TGTGCCAGCAGCTTAGGACTAGAGGCACAGATGGGCTACGAGCAGTACTTC | CASSLGLEAQMGYEQYF
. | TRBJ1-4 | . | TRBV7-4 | TGTGCCAGCAGCTTACTCGGGAGTAATGAAAAACTGTTTTTT | CASSLLGSNEKLFF
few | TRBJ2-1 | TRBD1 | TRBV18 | TGTGCCAGCTCACCAGGGACAGGCAATGAGCAGTTCTTC | CASSPGTGNEQFF
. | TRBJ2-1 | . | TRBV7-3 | TGTGCCAGCAGCCCCTTCCGGGACTCGGTCCATGAGCAGTTCTTC | CASSPFRDSVHEQFF
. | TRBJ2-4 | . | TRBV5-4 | TGTGCCAGCAGTTTCGAGGGGGGGATAGCCAAAAACATTCAGTACTTC | CASSFEGGIAKNIQYF
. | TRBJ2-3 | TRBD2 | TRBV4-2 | TGTGCCAGCAGCCTCGGGGGCGGGAGGGGCGCAGATACGCAGTATTTT | CASSLGGGRGADTQYF
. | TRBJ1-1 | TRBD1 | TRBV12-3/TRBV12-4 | TGTGCCAGCAGTCCAGGCGAGGACAGGGACGCTTTCTTT | CASSPGEDRDAFF
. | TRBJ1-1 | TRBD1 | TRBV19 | TGTGCCAGTGGGGACAGGGGGTTTGGGTTGGACACTGAAGCTTTCTTT | CASGDRGFGLDTEAFF
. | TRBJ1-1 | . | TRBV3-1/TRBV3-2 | TGTGCCAGCAGCCACCAGGGTACTGAAGCTTTCTTT | CASSHQGTEAFF